These 18 T cell receptor beta chains share one sample of origin, sequenced in a study of immune evolution from preneoplasia to lung adenocarcinoma. TCRdb's copy holds only in-frame clones and misses some; the assay was immunoSEQ multiplex PCR. The sample has around 3,500 clones, 78% seen once; the top ten hold roughly 10%. The sequenced sample was FFPE atypical adenomatous hyperplasia tissue from the lung. This sample's subset: atypical adenomatous hyperplasia (AAH), lung preneoplasia. The receptor source for this set is a person aged 65 to 85 with lung adenocarcinoma.

CDR3 sequence reads: CASSDSPMSNQPQHF. The DNA of the CDR3 is TGTGCCAGCAGTGACAGTCCCATGAGCAATCAGCCCCAGCATTTT. The chain employs TRBV27 and TRBJ1-5; D might be TRBD1 (5 bases). This CDR3 region has 15 residues. The V and J ends lost 5 bases and 1 base respectively, with 12 bases between them. The germline V gene has CDR1 MNHEY and CDR2 SMNVEV (reference sequence).

The chain joins TRBV11-3 to TRBJ1-1; D uncertain. The CDR3 spans 13 residues. Per the germline V gene, CDR1 is SGHNT and CDR2 is YENEEA. Trimming pared 7 bases from V and 3 bases from J, leaving 12 bases between. As DNA, the CDR3 is TGTGCCAGCAACATTAACACGGACACTGAAGCTTTCTTT. Translation: CASNINTDTEAFF.

V usage is TRBV5-6 and J usage is TRBJ2-3, with 11 bases matching TRBD2. The J segment lost 4 bases and the V segment lost 1 base, leaving 5 bases of the junction unmatched. This CDR3 has 16 amino acids. The germline CDR1 and CDR2 sequences are SGHDT and YYEEEE. This CDR3 reads CASSLTSGRLADTQYF. DNA for the CDR3: TGTGCCAGCAGCTTGACTAGCGGGAGACTGGCAGATACGCAGTATTTT.

V and J are TRBV11-2 and TRBJ2-7; 9 nucleotides align to TRBD1. This CDR3 is 15 amino acids long. Looked up from germline, CDR1 is SGHAT and CDR2 is FQNNGV. J was trimmed by 3 bases and V by 0 bases; bases with no gene match: 3. This CDR3 reads CASSLDGTGSYEQYF. The CDR3 coding sequence is TGTGCCAGCAGCTTAGATGGGACAGGGAGCTACGAGCAGTACTTC. Supplemented by reference TRBV11-2 and TRBJ2-7, the full variable domain reads EAGVAQSPRYKIIEKRQSVAFWCNPISGHATLYWYQQILGQGPKLLIQFQNNGVVDDSQLPKDRFSAERLKGVDSTLKIQPAKLEDSAVYLCASSLDGTGSYEQYFGPGTRLTVT.

The chain combines TRBV28 with TRBJ1-5; 9 bases align to TRBD1. This CDR3 has 16 amino acids. Germline loops: CDR1 MDHEN, CDR2 SYDVKM. The J segment lost 4 bases and the V segment lost 7 bases, leaving 11 bases of the junction unmatched. CDR3 in amino acids: CASTSLTGGLNQPQHF. The CDR3 DNA follows: TGTGCCAGCACCTCATTGACAGGGGGTTTAAATCAGCCCCAGCATTTT.

The chain couples TRBV5-4 to TRBJ2-5, with a weak D call TRBD2 (5 bases). This CDR3 contains 13 residues. V dropped 1 base and J dropped 5 bases, with 9 bases sitting between them. Per the germline V gene, CDR1 is SGHNT and CDR2 is YYREEE (reference sequence). CDR3 amino acids: CASSLRDGETQYF. CDR3 coding DNA: TGTGCCAGCAGCTTGCGGGATGGGGAGACCCAGTACTTC.

The chain carries TRBV19 and TRBJ2-3; 11 positions agree with TRBD1. CDR3 length equals 15 residues. CDR1 LNHDA and CDR2 SQIVND come from the germline V gene (reference sequence). The V and J ends lost 6 bases and 3 bases, in that order; junction bases with no gene match: 5. The CDR3 nucleotides read TGTGCCAGTAGACAGGACAGGGGGCTTACAGATACGCAGTATTTT. Residues: CASRQDRGLTDTQYF.

V usage is TRBV4-2 and J usage is TRBJ2-1; D possibly corresponds to TRBD2 (5 bases). Germline CDR1 LGHNA, CDR2 YNFKEQ. The V and J ends lost 4 bases and 5 bases respectively, with 18 bases between them. The CDR3 is 16 amino acids. DNA of the CDR3: TGTGCCAGCAGCCTCTATCATGGCGGGCTGAACAATGAGCAGTTCTTC. Its protein product is CASSLYHGGLNNEQFF.

This clone was seen only a few times. The chain joins TRBV7-6 to TRBJ1-5; D ambiguous. Germline CDR1 SGHVS, CDR2 FNYEAQ. This CDR3 contains 13 residues. V was pared by 4 bases and J by 2 bases, with 6 bases between. The chain's CDR3 is CASSSARNQPQHF. The CDR3 DNA follows: TGTGCCAGCAGCTCGGCGCGCAATCAGCCCCAGCATTTT.

The table lists this clone with a count of one. V gene TRBV30 combines with J gene TRBJ2-5; no definite D call. There are 14 residues in the CDR3. The V end was cut by 3 bases, the J end by 4 bases, with 15 bases between. Germline V CDR1 and CDR2: GTSNPN, SVGIG (reference sequence). This chain's CDR3 is CAWSSGEVIETQYF. The CDR3 DNA reads as TGTGCCTGGAGCTCGGGCGAAGTCATAGAGACCCAGTACTTC.

V gene TRBV5-1 combines with J gene TRBJ2-6; 9 bases align to TRBD1. The CDR3 runs to 16 residues. The germline gives CDR1 SGHRS, CDR2 YFSETQ. The ends lost 3 bases at V and 3 bases at J; junction bases unmatched: 4. The chain's CDR3 is CASSWDRAGGANVLTF. In DNA, the CDR3 is TGCGCCAGCAGCTGGGACAGGGCAGGTGGGGCCAACGTCCTGACTTTC.

The gene calls are TRBV10-2 and TRBJ1-1; the D gene is possibly TRBD1 (5 bases). The V end lost 4 bases, the J end lost 12 bases, and 18 bases lay between the germline ends. The CDR3 is made up of 13 amino acids. The germline V gene encodes CDR1 WSHSY and CDR2 SAAADI. CDR3 residues: CASSAAPGGETFF. The CDR3 region has the DNA TGCGCCAGCAGTGCCGCCCCCGGGGGAGAAACTTTCTTT.

The chain combines TRBV28 with TRBJ2-1; D remains unclear. Trimming took off 7 bases at V and 0 bases at J, with 7 bases between the two ends. The CDR3 has 13 residues. Germline CDR1 is MDHEN and CDR2 is SYDVKM. The chain's CDR3 is CASTISSYNEQFF. The CDR3 region has the DNA TGTGCCAGCACGATAAGCTCCTACAATGAGCAGTTCTTC.

The rearrangement links TRBV10-2 to TRBJ1-5; D ambiguous. V was clipped by 11 bases and J by 5 bases, with 16 bases between them. Per germline, CDR1 WSHSY and CDR2 SAAADI. The CDR3 totals 13 residues. Written as DNA, the CDR3 is TGCGCCGTCACCGGGTATCGGGATCAGCCCCAGCATTTT. It specifies CAVTGYRDQPQHF.

This chain uses TRBV18 with TRBJ2-7; 8 positions agree with TRBD2. Losses at the gene ends were 3 bases for V and 3 bases for J; bases not matched to a gene: 7. Germline V gene data show CDR1 as KGHSH and CDR2 as LQKENI. The CDR3 is made up of 15 amino acids. This CDR3 is CASSPAHSGNYEQYF. The CDR3 bases are TGTGCCAGCTCACCGGCCCATAGCGGGAACTACGAGCAGTACTTC.

CDR3 region: CASSVEGIGLNTEAFF. The DNA of the CDR3 is TGTGCCAGCAGCGTAGAAGGAATAGGGCTGAACACTGAAGCTTTCTTT. The V gene is TRBV9, the J gene TRBJ1-1; D is undetermined. The germline gives CDR1 SGDLS, CDR2 YYNGEE. V was clipped by 0 bases and J by 0 bases, with 12 bases between them. The CDR3 extends over 16 amino acids. Full variable domain (missing parts from reference TRBV9 and TRBJ1-1): DSGVTQTPKHLITATGQRVTLRCSPRSGDLSVYWYQQSLDQGLQFLIQYYNGEERAKGNILERFSAQQFPDLHSELNLSSLELGDSALYFCASSVEGIGLNTEAFFGQGTRLTVV.

This clone was seen only once. The chain recombines TRBV29-1 with TRBJ1-2; 10 bases agree with TRBD1. CDR3 size: 15 residues. With V trimmed by 0 bases and J by 4 bases, 5 bases remained unmatched. The germline CDR1 and CDR2 sequences are SQVTM and ANQGSEA. CDR3: CSVEDPDRGFYGYTF. CDR3 coding DNA: TGCAGCGTTGAAGATCCGGACAGGGGGTTCTATGGCTACACCTTC. The full variable domain, rest sourced from reference TRBV29-1 and TRBJ1-2, is SAVISQKPSRDICQRGTSLTIQCQVDSQVTMMFWYRQQPGQSLTLIATANQGSEATYESGFVIDKFPISRPNLTFSTLTVSNMSPEDSSIYLCSVEDPDRGFYGYTFGSGTRLTVV.

This clone appeared once. The chain carries TRBV30 and TRBJ1-5; 9 positions agree with TRBD1. The J segment lost 6 bases and the V segment lost 4 bases, leaving 10 bases of the junction unmatched. The CDR3 covers 15 residues. Germline values: CDR1 GTSNPN, CDR2 SVGIG (reference sequence). Here the CDR3 DNA reads TGTGCCTGGACCTCCGGACAGGGGTACCGTCAGCCCCAGCATTTT. Its protein product is CAWTSGQGYRQPQHF.